This T cell receptor (beta chain) was sequenced in a study of cytomegalovirus exposure and HLA in healthy donors. General study points: Researchers catalogued 164 TCR beta chains as cytomegalovirus-associated.

The germline gives CDR1 SGHRS, CDR2 YFSETQ. Trimming pared 0 bases from V and 3 bases from J, leaving 9 bases between. This CDR3 contains 14 residues. PCR was performed using 60 Vbeta and 13 Jbeta primers. Measured with immunoSEQ multiplex PCR; TCRdb has only the in-frame clones, and not every one. The sample carries over 250,000 clones, 86% recorded once. Remarks on this clone: The antigen is undetermined.

The sequenced sample was PBMCs. The J gene is TRBJ1-1, the V gene TRBV5-1, with TRBD1 as a possible D gene (5 bases). This receptor was taken from a man aged 35-49 years in good health and CMV-seropositive. CDR3 DNA: TGCGCCAGCAGCTTGGGCGGGGCTGACACTGAAGCTTTCTTT. This sequence encodes CASSLGGADTEAFF.